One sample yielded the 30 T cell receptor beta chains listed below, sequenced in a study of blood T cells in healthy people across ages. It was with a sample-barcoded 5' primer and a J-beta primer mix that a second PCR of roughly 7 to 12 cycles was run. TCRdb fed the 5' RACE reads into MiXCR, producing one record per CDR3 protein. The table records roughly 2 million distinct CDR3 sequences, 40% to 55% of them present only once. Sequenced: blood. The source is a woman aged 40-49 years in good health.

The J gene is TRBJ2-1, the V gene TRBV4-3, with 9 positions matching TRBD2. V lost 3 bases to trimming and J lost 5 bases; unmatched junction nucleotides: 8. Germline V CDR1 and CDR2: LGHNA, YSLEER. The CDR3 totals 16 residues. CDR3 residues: CASSHLSGGNDNEQFF. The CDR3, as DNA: TGCGCCAGCAGCCACTTAAGCGGGGGGAACGACAATGAGCAGTTCTTC.

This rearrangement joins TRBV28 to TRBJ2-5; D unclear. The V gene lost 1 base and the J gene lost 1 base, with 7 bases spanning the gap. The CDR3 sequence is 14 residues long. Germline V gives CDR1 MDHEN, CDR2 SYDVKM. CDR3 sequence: CASSLSTLQETQYF. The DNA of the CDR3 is TGTGCCAGCAGTTTATCGACTCTCCAAGAGACCCAGTACTTC.

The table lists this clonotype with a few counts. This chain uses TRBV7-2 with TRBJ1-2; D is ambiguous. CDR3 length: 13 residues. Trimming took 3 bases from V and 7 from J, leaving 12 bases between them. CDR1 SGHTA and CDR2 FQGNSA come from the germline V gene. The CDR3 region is CASSFSSRGGYTF. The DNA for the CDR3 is TGTGCCAGCAGCTTCTCCTCGCGGGGTGGCTACACCTTC.

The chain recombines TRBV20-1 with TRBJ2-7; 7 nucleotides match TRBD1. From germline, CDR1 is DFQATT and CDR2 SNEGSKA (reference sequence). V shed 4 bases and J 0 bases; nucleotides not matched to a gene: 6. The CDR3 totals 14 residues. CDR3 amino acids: CSAMVTGSSYEQYF. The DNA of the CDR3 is TGCAGTGCTATGGTGACAGGGAGCTCCTACGAGCAGTACTTC.

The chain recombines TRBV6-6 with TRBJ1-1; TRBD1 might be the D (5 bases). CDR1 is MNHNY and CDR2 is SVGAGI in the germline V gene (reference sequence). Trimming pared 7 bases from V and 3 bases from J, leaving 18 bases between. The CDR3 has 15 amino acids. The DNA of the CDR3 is TGTGCCAGCAAACTGACGGGGACTTTTCACACTGAAGCTTTCTTT. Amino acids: CASKLTGTFHTEAFF.

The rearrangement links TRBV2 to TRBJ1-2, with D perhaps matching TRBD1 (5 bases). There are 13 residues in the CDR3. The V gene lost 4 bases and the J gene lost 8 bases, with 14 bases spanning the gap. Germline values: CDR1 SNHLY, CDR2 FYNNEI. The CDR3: CASSVVKGTGYTF. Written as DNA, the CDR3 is TGTGCCAGCAGTGTGGTAAAAGGGACGGGCTACACCTTC. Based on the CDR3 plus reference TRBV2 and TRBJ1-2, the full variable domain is EPEVTQTPSHQVTQMGQEVILRCVPISNHLYFYWYRQILGQKVEFLVSFYNNEISEKSEIFDDQFSVERPDGSNFTLKIRSTKLEDSAMYFCASSVVKGTGYTFGSGTRLTVV.

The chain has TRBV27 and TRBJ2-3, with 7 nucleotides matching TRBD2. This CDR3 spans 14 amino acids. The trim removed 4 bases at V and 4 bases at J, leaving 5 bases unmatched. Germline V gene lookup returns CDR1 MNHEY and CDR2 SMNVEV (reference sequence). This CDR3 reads CASSWAGRADTQYF. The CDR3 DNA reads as TGTGCCAGCAGTTGGGCAGGGAGGGCAGATACGCAGTATTTT.

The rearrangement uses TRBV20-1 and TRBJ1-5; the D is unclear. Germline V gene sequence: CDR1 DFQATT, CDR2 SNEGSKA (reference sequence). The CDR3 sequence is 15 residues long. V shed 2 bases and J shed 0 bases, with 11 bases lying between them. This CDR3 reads CSARTVGNSNQPQHF. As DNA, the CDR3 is TGCAGTGCTAGAACAGTAGGGAATAGCAATCAGCCCCAGCATTTT.

The CDR3 sequence: CASSLEGPTQYF. In DNA form, the CDR3 reads TGTGCCAGCAGCTTAGAGGGTCCGACCCAGTACTTC. The chain has TRBV7-9 and TRBJ2-5; D ambiguous. Trimming left V 1 base short and J 7 bases short, with 7 bases between. This CDR3 spans 12 amino acids. Per germline, CDR1 SEHNR and CDR2 FQNEAQ (reference sequence).

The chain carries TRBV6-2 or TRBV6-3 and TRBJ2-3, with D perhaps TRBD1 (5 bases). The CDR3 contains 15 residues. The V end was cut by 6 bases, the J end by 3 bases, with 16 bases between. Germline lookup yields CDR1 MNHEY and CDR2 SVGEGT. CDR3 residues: CASSPQQVRTDTQYF. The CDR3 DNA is TGTGCCAGCAGCCCTCAACAGGTCAGGACAGATACGCAGTATTTT.

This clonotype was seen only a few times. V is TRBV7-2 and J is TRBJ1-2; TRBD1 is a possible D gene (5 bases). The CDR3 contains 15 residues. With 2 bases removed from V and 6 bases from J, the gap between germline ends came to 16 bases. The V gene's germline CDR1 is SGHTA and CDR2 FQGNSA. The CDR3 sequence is CASSLMGDPRDGYTF. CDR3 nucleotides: TGTGCCAGCAGCTTAATGGGGGACCCCCGAGATGGCTACACCTTC.

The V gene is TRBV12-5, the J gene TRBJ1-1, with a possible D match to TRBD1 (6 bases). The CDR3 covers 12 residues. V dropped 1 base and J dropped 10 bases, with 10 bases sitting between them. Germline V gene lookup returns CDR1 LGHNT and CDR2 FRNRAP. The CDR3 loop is CASGLGTRGAFF. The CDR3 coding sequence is TGTGCTAGTGGTTTGGGGACCAGGGGAGCTTTCTTT.

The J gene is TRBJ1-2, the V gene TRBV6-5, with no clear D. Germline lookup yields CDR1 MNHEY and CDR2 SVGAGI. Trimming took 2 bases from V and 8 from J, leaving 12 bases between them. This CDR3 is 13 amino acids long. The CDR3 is CASSYTVGEGYTF. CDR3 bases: TGTGCCAGCAGTTACACCGTCGGGGAGGGCTACACCTTC.

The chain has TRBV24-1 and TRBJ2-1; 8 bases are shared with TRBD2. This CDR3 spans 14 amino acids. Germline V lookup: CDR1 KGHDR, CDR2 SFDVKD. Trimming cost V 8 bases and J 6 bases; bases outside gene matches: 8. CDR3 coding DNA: TGTGCCACCACCTCGGGACTAGTCGGCAATGAGCAGTTCTTC. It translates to CATTSGLVGNEQFF.

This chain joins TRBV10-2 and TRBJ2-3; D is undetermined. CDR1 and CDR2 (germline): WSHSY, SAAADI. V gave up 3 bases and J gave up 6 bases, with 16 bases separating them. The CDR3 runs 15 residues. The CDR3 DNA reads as TGCGCCAGCAGTGATGGTAGCCCGACCTCGGATACGCAGTATTTT. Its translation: CASSDGSPTSDTQYF.

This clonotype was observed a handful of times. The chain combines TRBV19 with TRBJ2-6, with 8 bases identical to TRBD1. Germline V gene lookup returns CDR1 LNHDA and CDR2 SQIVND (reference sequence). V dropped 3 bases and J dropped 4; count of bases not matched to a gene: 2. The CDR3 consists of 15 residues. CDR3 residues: CASSIDRGGANVLTF. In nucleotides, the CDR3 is TGTGCCAGTAGTATTGACAGGGGAGGGGCCAACGTCCTGACTTTC.

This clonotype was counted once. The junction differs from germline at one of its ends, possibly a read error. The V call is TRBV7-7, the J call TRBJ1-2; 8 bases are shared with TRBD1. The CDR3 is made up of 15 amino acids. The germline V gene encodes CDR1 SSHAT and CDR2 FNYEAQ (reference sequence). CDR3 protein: CASSWDRLNSYGYTF. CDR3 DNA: TGTGCTAGCAGCTGGGACAGGCTAAACTCCTATGGCTACACCTTC. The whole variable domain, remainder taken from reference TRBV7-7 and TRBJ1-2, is GAGVSQSPRYKVTKRGQDVTLRCDPISSHATLYWYQQALGQGPEFLTYFNYEAQPDKSGLPSDRFSAERPEGSISTLTIQRTEQRDSAMYRCASSWDRLNSYGYTFGSGTRLTVV.

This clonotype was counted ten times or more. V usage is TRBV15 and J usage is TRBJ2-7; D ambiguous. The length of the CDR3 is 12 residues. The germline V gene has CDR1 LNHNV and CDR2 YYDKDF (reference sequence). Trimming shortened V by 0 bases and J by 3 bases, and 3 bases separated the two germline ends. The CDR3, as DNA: TGTGCCACCAGCAGAGATTTCTACGAGCAGTACTTC. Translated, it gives CATSRDFYEQYF. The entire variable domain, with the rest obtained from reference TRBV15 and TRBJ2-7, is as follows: DAMVIQNPRYQVTQFGKPVTLSCSQTLNHNVMYWYQQKSSQAPKLLFHYYDKDFNNEADTPDNFQSRRPNTSFCFLDIRSPGLGDTAMYLCATSRDFYEQYFGPGTRLTVT.

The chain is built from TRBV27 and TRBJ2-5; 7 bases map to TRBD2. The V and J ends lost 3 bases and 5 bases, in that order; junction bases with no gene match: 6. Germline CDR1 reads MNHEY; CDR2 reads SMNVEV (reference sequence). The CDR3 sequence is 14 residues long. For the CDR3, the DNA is TGTGCCAGCAGTTTTAGACTAGCAACGGAGACCCAGTACTTC. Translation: CASSFRLATETQYF.

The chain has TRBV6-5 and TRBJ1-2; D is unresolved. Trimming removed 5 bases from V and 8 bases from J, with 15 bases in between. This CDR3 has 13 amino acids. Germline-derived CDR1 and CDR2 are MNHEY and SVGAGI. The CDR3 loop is CASSDFAGEGYTF. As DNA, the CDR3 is TGTGCCAGCAGTGACTTCGCCGGGGAAGGCTACACCTTC.

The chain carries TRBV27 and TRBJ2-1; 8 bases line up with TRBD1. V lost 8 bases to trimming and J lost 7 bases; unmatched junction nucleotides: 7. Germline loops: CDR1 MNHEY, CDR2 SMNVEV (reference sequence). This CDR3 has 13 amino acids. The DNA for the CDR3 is TGTGCCAGCGGACAGGGACTTTCAAATGAGCAGTTCTTC. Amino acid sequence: CASGQGLSNEQFF.

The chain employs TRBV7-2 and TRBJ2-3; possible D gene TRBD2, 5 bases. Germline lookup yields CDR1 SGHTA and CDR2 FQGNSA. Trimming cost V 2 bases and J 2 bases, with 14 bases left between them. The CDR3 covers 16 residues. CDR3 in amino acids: CASSLTLGAPTDTQYF. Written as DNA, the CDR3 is TGTGCCAGCAGCTTAACCCTGGGAGCGCCCACAGATACGCAGTATTTT.

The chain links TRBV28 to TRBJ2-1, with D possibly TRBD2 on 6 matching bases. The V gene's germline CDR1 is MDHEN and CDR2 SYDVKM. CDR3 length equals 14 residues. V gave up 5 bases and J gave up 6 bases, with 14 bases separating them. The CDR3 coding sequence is TGTGCCAGCAGTCTTCCCGGGACTCCCAATGAGCAGTTCTTC. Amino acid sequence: CASSLPGTPNEQFF.

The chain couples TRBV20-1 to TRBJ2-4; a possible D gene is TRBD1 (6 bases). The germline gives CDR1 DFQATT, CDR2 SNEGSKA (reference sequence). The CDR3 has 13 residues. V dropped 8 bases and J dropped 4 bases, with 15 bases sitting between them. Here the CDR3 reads CSTKQGYKNIQYF. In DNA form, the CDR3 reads TGCAGTACAAAACAGGGCTATAAAAACATTCAGTACTTC.

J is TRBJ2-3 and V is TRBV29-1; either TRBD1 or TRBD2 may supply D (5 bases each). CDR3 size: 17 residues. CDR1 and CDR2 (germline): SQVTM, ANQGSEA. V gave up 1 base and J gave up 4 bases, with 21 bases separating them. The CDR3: CSVEAGRQGRGADTQYF. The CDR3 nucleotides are TGCAGCGTTGAAGCGGGAAGGCAGGGAAGAGGTGCAGATACGCAGTATTTT.

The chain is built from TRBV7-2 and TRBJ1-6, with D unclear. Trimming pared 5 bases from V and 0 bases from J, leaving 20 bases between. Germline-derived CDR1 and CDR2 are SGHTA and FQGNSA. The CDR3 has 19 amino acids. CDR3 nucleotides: TGTGCCAGCAGCCCGAGGACTGGATGGACGAGCTCCTATAATTCACCCCTCCACTTT. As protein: CASSPRTGWTSSYNSPLHF.

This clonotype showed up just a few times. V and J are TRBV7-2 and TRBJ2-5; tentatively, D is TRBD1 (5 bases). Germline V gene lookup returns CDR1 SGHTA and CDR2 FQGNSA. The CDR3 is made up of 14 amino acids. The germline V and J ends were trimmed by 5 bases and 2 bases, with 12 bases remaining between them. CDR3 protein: CASSPGHHQETQYF. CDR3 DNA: TGTGCCAGCAGCCCCGGACACCATCAAGAGACCCAGTACTTC.

The CDR3 sequence is CASSSKPGQGALSYGYTF. As DNA, the CDR3 is TGTGCCAGCAGCTCAAAACCGGGACAGGGGGCGCTCAGCTATGGCTACACCTTC. The rearrangement links TRBV7-8 to TRBJ1-2; TRBD1 matches at 12 bases. The CDR3 sequence is 18 residues long. Germline CDR1 and CDR2: SGHVS and FQNEAQ. V shed 4 bases and J 4 bases; nucleotides not matched to a gene: 13. Filled out from reference TRBV7-8 and TRBJ1-2, the complete variable domain reads GAGVSQSPRYKVAKRGQDVALRCDPISGHVSLFWYQQALGQGPEFLTYFQNEAQLDKSGLPSDRFFAERPEGSVSTLKIQRTQQEDSAVYLCASSSKPGQGALSYGYTFGSGTRLTVV.

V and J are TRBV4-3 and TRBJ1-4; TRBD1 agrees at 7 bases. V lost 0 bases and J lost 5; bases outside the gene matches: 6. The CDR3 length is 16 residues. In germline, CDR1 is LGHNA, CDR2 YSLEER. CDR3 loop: CASSQEGTGVNEKLFF. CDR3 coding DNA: TGCGCCAGCAGCCAAGAAGGCACAGGGGTCAATGAAAAACTGTTTTTT.

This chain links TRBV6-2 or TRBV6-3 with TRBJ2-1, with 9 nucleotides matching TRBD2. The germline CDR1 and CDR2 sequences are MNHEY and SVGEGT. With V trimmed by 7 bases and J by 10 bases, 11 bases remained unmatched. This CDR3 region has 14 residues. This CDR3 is CASTRLAATYEQFF. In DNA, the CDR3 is TGTGCCAGCACTAGACTAGCGGCGACCTACGAGCAGTTCTTC.